Presented here are 22 T cell receptor beta chains from one specimen sequenced in a study of T cells after yellow fever vaccination. TCRdb redid the calling of the 5' RACE reads with MiXCR, one entry per CDR3 protein. The sample has 450,000 to 650,000 distinct CDR3 sequences; 20% to 25% are singletons. The sample in question was PBMCs, obtained more than 20 days after the first yellow fever vaccination. All receptors derive from a man aged 18 to 30 who received the YFV17D yellow fever vaccine.

A few counts support this clonotype. The V and J genes are TRBV7-2 and TRBJ1-5; 8 bases are a match to TRBD1. V shed 5 bases, J shed 4 bases, and the junction held 4 bases outside the gene matches. The germline V gene has CDR1 SGHTA and CDR2 FQGNSA. This CDR3 region has 14 residues. CDR3 bases: TGTGCCAGCAGCACTAACAGGGGGAATCAGCCCCAGCATTTT. Amino acids: CASSTNRGNQPQHF.

J is TRBJ2-3 and V is TRBV29-1, with 9 bases that match TRBD2. The V segment lost 2 bases and the J segment 3 bases; nucleotides outside the gene matches: 3. CDR3 size: 14 residues. Germline V gene lookup returns CDR1 SQVTM and CDR2 ANQGSEA. The CDR3: CSVEQRGVTDTQYF. The CDR3 nucleotides are TGCAGCGTTGAACAGCGGGGGGTGACAGATACGCAGTATTTT.

The chain uses TRBV4-3 and TRBJ2-5, with D tentatively TRBD1 (6 bases). The CDR3 consists of 15 residues. The germline CDR1 and CDR2 sequences are LGHNA and YSLEER. The V gene lost 1 base and the J gene lost 5 bases, with 14 bases spanning the gap. The CDR3 sequence: CASSQVDRLGETQYF. The DNA for the CDR3 is TGCGCCAGCAGCCAAGTAGACAGGTTGGGGGAGACCCAGTACTTC.

This clonotype has a handful of counts. The J gene is TRBJ2-7, the V gene TRBV20-1; 9 bases are shared with TRBD1. Looked up from germline, CDR1 is DFQATT and CDR2 is SNEGSKA (reference sequence). V dropped 0 bases and J dropped 5; count of bases not matched to a gene: 5. The CDR3 extends over 14 amino acids. The CDR3 DNA reads as TGCAGTGCTAGAGATGGGACAGGGCCCCACGAGCAGTACTTC. Its protein is CSARDGTGPHEQYF.

The chain links TRBV5-5 to TRBJ1-1; no clear D. The CDR3 sequence is 16 residues long. In germline, CDR1 is SGHKS, CDR2 YYEKEE (reference sequence). V lost 4 bases, J lost 5 bases, and 21 bases lay in between. The CDR3 DNA follows: TGTGCCAGCAGCCCTGTACAGAGGAAAGTAAGAACTGAAGCTTTCTTT. Amino acid sequence: CASSPVQRKVRTEAFF.

This clonotype was detected only a few times. The rearrangement links TRBV25-1 to TRBJ1-2; 9 nucleotides line up with TRBD1. The length of the CDR3 is 15 residues. Germline V gives CDR1 MGHDK, CDR2 SYGVNS. V gave up 2 bases and J gave up 4 bases; unmatched junction bases: 5. The CDR3 nucleotides are TGTGCCAGCAGTGAAACCGGGACAGGGTTCTATGGCTACACCTTC. As protein: CASSETGTGFYGYTF.

V is TRBV7-2 and J is TRBJ2-5; D is unresolved. Germline lookup yields CDR1 SGHTA and CDR2 FQGNSA. The CDR3 length is 15 residues. V lost 4 bases and J 4 bases, leaving 16 bases between the germline ends. CDR3 bases: TGTGCCAGCAGCTACTGGACCCAAGAAGGAGAGACCCAGTACTTC. It yields the protein CASSYWTQEGETQYF.

The sample holds a few counts of this clonotype. This chain joins TRBV3-1 and TRBJ1-5, with a weak D call TRBD1 (5 bases). Per the germline V gene, CDR1 is LGHDT and CDR2 is YNNKEL (reference sequence). The CDR3 has 14 amino acids. V lost 3 bases and J 7 bases, leaving 13 bases between the germline ends. The CDR3 is CASSQNGGDQPQHF. The CDR3 region has the DNA TGTGCCAGCAGCCAGAATGGAGGGGACCAGCCCCAGCATTTT.

The chain carries TRBV20-1 and TRBJ1-1; maybe TRBD1 (6 bases). The CDR3 has 14 residues. The V and J ends lost 1 base and 3 bases respectively, with 12 bases between them. Germline-derived CDR1 and CDR2 are DFQATT and SNEGSKA (reference sequence). The CDR3 protein is CSARAGATDTEAFF. CDR3 DNA: TGCAGTGCTAGAGCAGGGGCAACGGACACTGAAGCTTTCTTT.

The rearrangement joins TRBV20-1 to TRBJ2-7; D not certain. There are 13 residues in the CDR3. Germline V gene sequence: CDR1 DFQATT, CDR2 SNEGSKA (reference sequence). V lost 4 bases, J lost 3 bases, and 13 bases lay in between. This chain's CDR3 is CSAISSLFYEQYF. The CDR3 nucleotides read TGCAGTGCTATCTCCAGCCTTTTCTACGAGCAGTACTTC.

The V gene is TRBV10-3, the J gene TRBJ2-7; TRBD1 matches at 10 bases. The CDR3 loop spans 13 amino acids. From germline, CDR1 is ENHRY and CDR2 SYGVKD. The ends lost 11 bases at V and 6 bases at J; junction bases unmatched: 10. CDR3 residues: CASASGTGAEQYF. The DNA of the CDR3 is TGTGCCTCAGCAAGCGGGACAGGGGCCGAGCAGTACTTC.

This chain connects TRBV4-1 to TRBJ2-3; tentatively, D is TRBD1 (6 bases). The V and J ends lost 4 bases and 0 bases respectively, with 11 bases between them. The CDR3 sequence is 15 residues long. Looked up from germline, CDR1 is MGHRA and CDR2 is YSYEKL. The CDR3 DNA reads TGCGCCAGCAGCCTGGGACAAGATAGCACAGATACGCAGTATTTT. This sequence encodes CASSLGQDSTDTQYF.

Ten or more counts support this clonotype. CDR3 loop: CASSLAVSSYNEQFF. The CDR3 DNA reads TGTGCCAGCAGTCTAGCGGTTAGCTCCTACAATGAGCAGTTCTTC. This chain connects TRBV27 to TRBJ2-1; the match to TRBD2 covers 7 bases. The CDR3 covers 15 residues. J was trimmed by 0 bases and V by 5 bases; bases with no gene match: 4. Germline loops: CDR1 MNHEY, CDR2 SMNVEV (reference sequence).

V and J are TRBV5-4 and TRBJ2-7; 9 bases line up with TRBD1. From germline, CDR1 is SGHNT and CDR2 YYREEE (reference sequence). This CDR3 contains 15 residues. After removal of 3 bases from V and 4 bases from J, the junction contained 8 bases not matched to a gene. This CDR3 reads CASSYTGGVFYEQYF. In DNA, the CDR3 is TGTGCCAGCAGCTACACAGGGGGCGTTTTTTACGAGCAGTACTTC.

V usage is TRBV7-3 and J usage is TRBJ2-3, with no clear D. This CDR3 region has 13 residues. Germline V CDR1 and CDR2: SGHTA, FQGTGA. Trimming cost V 4 bases and J 4 bases, with 9 bases left between them. CDR3: CASSSRRPDTQYF. For the CDR3, the DNA is TGTGCCAGCAGCTCCCGGCGGCCAGATACGCAGTATTTT. Full variable domain (rest looked up from reference TRBV7-3 and TRBJ2-3): GAGVSQTPSNKVTEKGKYVELRCDPISGHTALYWYRQSLGQGPEFLIYFQGTGAADDSGLPNDRFFAVRPEGSVSTLKIQRTERGDSAVYLCASSSRRPDTQYFGPGTRLTVL.

There are a few counts of this clonotype. V gene TRBV7-9 combines with J gene TRBJ2-7; maybe TRBD2 (5 bases). Germline CDR1 SEHNR, CDR2 FQNEAQ (reference sequence). The CDR3 consists of 12 residues. The V and J ends lost 5 bases and 5 bases respectively, with 10 bases between them. This CDR3 is CASSRGAHEQYV. Written as DNA, the CDR3 is TGTGCCAGCAGCCGGGGTGCCCACGAGCAGTACGTC.

The CDR3 DNA reads TGCAGTGCTAGAGAACTTATAATTATTAGCAATCAGCCCCAGCATTTT. The encoded protein is CSARELIIISNQPQHF. This sequence joins TRBV20-1 and TRBJ1-5; D not certain. This CDR3 is 16 amino acids long. CDR1 DFQATT and CDR2 SNEGSKA come from the germline V gene (reference sequence). Trimming shortened V by 0 bases and J by 0 bases, and 12 bases separated the two germline ends.

V usage is TRBV20-1 and J usage is TRBJ2-1, with TRBD1 matching 7 bases. The V gene's germline CDR1 is DFQATT and CDR2 SNEGSKA (reference sequence). This CDR3 has 13 residues. V lost 6 bases and J lost 6; bases outside the gene matches: 8. CDR3 sequence (DNA): TGCAGTGCAAACAGGGGCTTCTCCAATGAGCAGTTCTTC. Translation gives CSANRGFSNEQFF.

V usage is TRBV15 and J usage is TRBJ2-1; D possibly corresponds to TRBD1 (6 bases). Germline V CDR1 and CDR2: LNHNV, YYDKDF (reference sequence). CDR3 size: 16 residues. V was pared by 1 base and J by 1 base, with 11 bases between. CDR3 coding DNA: TGTGCCACCAGCAGAGGACAGGTTGCTTCCTACAATGAGCAGTTCTTC. Its translation is CATSRGQVASYNEQFF.

The gene calls are TRBV7-2 and TRBJ1-5; 10 bases are a match to TRBD1. The CDR3 loop spans 15 amino acids. V dropped 5 bases and J dropped 2; count of bases not matched to a gene: 3. Germline V gives CDR1 SGHTA, CDR2 FQGNSA. CDR3 loop: CASSIGQGGNQPQHF. The CDR3 DNA is TGTGCCAGCAGCATTGGACAGGGGGGCAATCAGCCCCAGCATTTT.

This clonotype was counted between two and nine times. The V and J genes are TRBV7-3 and TRBJ2-1, with D possibly TRBD1 on 6 matching bases. Germline values: CDR1 SGHTA, CDR2 FQGTGA. The CDR3 loop spans 13 amino acids. The V gene lost 6 bases and the J gene lost 5 bases, with 11 bases spanning the gap. CDR3 in DNA: TGTGCCAGCAGACAGGGAAGAAACAATGAGCAGTTCTTC. Its translation is CASRQGRNNEQFF.

The chain carries TRBV15 and TRBJ2-4, with TRBD1 identical over 8 bases. Trimming at V came to 5 bases and at J to 2 bases, leaving 8 bases not matched to a gene. CDR3 size: 16 residues. CDR1 is LNHNV and CDR2 is YYDKDF in the germline V gene (reference sequence). CDR3 DNA sequence: TGTGCCACCAGCTCCCGGACAGGGACGACCAAAAACATTCAGTACTTC. Translated: CATSSRTGTTKNIQYF. Combining the CDR3 with reference TRBV15 and TRBJ2-4 gives the whole variable domain DAMVIQNPRYQVTQFGKPVTLSCSQTLNHNVMYWYQQKSSQAPKLLFHYYDKDFNNEADTPDNFQSRRPNTSFCFLDIRSPGLGDTAMYLCATSSRTGTTKNIQYFGAGTRLSVL.